A single sample gave rise to the 12 T cell receptor beta chains below, sequenced in a study of cytomegalovirus exposure and HLA in healthy donors. The method was immunoSEQ multiplex PCR; TCRdb's version includes in-frame clones alone and lacks a portion of them. The table records about 130,000 clones, approximately 89% of them present only once. Sequencing used PBMCs. The receptors originated from a man under 40 in good health and CMV-seronegative.

The chain combines TRBV7-9 with TRBJ1-6; 7 bases map to TRBD1. Trimming took 5 bases from V and 10 from J; bases not matched to a gene: 11. This CDR3 has 15 amino acids. The germline gives CDR1 SEHNR, CDR2 FQNEAQ (reference sequence). The CDR3 here is CASSPDREVYSPLHF. As DNA, the CDR3 is TGTGCCAGCAGCCCAGACAGGGAAGTTTACTCACCCCTCCACTTT.

The chain recombines TRBV5-4 with TRBJ1-4; weak D call: TRBD1 (6 bases). V lost 1 base and J lost 8, with 15 bases in between. This CDR3 has 15 residues. The V gene's germline CDR1 is SGHNT and CDR2 YYREEE (reference sequence). The CDR3 region has the DNA TGTGCCAGCAGCTTGAAACGGCAGGGACAAGAAAAACTGTTTTTT. Protein sequence: CASSLKRQGQEKLFF.

This chain uses TRBV29-1 with TRBJ1-1; D is uncertain. Germline CDR1 is SQVTM and CDR2 is ANQGSEA. Trimming removed 4 bases at V and 1 base at J, with 13 bases between. The CDR3 is 14 residues long. The CDR3 coding sequence is TGCAGCGTTGCCCGCGGGCCCGAGAACACTGAAGCTTTCTTT. This codes for CSVARGPENTEAFF.

This clone was picked up one time. This chain links TRBV12-5 with TRBJ2-3, with D perhaps TRBD2 (5 bases). The germline CDR1 and CDR2 sequences are LGHNT and FRNRAP. This CDR3 spans 16 amino acids. V was pared by 7 bases and J by 4 bases, with 21 bases between. CDR3 in amino acids: CASAPGKGKVPDTQYF. The CDR3, as DNA: TGTGCTAGTGCCCCCGGGAAGGGAAAAGTACCAGATACGCAGTATTTT.

The chain joins TRBV18 to TRBJ1-4; D is undetermined. Trimming shortened V by 0 bases and J by 4 bases, and 9 bases separated the two germline ends. Germline assignment: CDR1 KGHSH and CDR2 LQKENI. The CDR3 is 15 amino acids. In nucleotides, the CDR3 is TGTGCCAGCTCACCACCGTCTCCGTTTAATGAAAAACTGTTTTTT. It yields the protein CASSPPSPFNEKLFF.

The chain couples TRBV7-9 to TRBJ2-1, with D unresolved. This CDR3 comprises 13 residues. CDR1 is SEHNR and CDR2 is FQNEAQ in the germline V gene (reference sequence). Trimming took off 1 base at V and 9 bases at J, with 10 bases between the two ends. CDR3 loop: CASSLEEAGEQFF. The CDR3 DNA reads TGTGCCAGCAGCTTAGAAGAGGCTGGTGAGCAGTTCTTC.

This clone appeared once. This chain links TRBV19 with TRBJ1-5; 9 nucleotides align to TRBD1. The CDR3 length is 15 residues. The ends lost 7 bases at V and 0 bases at J; junction bases unmatched: 4. CDR1 is LNHDA, CDR2 SQIVND, per germline (reference sequence). CDR3 protein: CASTGTGFSNQPQHF. The CDR3 nucleotides are TGTGCCAGTACAGGGACAGGGTTTAGCAATCAGCCCCAGCATTTT.

This sequence joins TRBV11-2 and TRBJ2-3; possibly TRBD1 for D (5 bases). V was trimmed by 1 base and J by 5 bases, leaving 13 bases between them. CDR3 size: 15 residues. Germline-derived CDR1 and CDR2 are SGHAT and FQNNGV. The CDR3 loop is CASSLGPGNIDTQYF. As DNA, the CDR3 is TGTGCCAGCAGCTTAGGGCCAGGGAATATAGATACGCAGTATTTT.

The gene calls are TRBV10-1 and TRBJ2-7, with 8 bases matching TRBD1. CDR3 size: 15 residues. With V trimmed by 3 bases and J by 2 bases, 6 bases remained unmatched. Germline lookup yields CDR1 WNHNN and CDR2 SYGVQD (reference sequence). The CDR3 protein is CASSEAGTGAYEQYF. CDR3 nucleotide sequence: TGCGCCAGCAGTGAAGCCGGGACAGGCGCCTACGAGCAGTACTTC.

The chain employs TRBV5-8 and TRBJ1-2; 10 nucleotides align to TRBD1. J gave up 7 bases and V 3 bases, and 3 bases lay outside the gene matches. Germline loops: CDR1 SGHTS, CDR2 YDEGEE. CDR3 length: 13 amino acids. DNA of the CDR3: TGTGCCAGCAGCTCCGGGACAGGGGCTGGCTACACCTTC. Protein product: CASSSGTGAGYTF.

V usage is TRBV9 and J usage is TRBJ1-2; perhaps TRBD1 as D (5 bases). From germline, CDR1 is SGDLS and CDR2 YYNGEE. This CDR3 comprises 13 residues. V was clipped by 0 bases and J by 8 bases, with 11 bases between them. The CDR3 DNA is TGTGCCAGCAGCGTAGTTGAAGGGGTAGGCTACACCTTC. Translation: CASSVVEGVGYTF.

The V and J genes are TRBV19 and TRBJ2-7, with TRBD1 identical over 9 bases. Germline lookup yields CDR1 LNHDA and CDR2 SQIVND (reference sequence). The CDR3 consists of 14 residues. V gave up 10 bases and J gave up 4 bases; unmatched junction bases: 11. CDR3 region: CATKRQGGLYEQYF. The DNA of the CDR3 is TGTGCCACTAAACGACAGGGGGGACTGTACGAGCAGTACTTC.